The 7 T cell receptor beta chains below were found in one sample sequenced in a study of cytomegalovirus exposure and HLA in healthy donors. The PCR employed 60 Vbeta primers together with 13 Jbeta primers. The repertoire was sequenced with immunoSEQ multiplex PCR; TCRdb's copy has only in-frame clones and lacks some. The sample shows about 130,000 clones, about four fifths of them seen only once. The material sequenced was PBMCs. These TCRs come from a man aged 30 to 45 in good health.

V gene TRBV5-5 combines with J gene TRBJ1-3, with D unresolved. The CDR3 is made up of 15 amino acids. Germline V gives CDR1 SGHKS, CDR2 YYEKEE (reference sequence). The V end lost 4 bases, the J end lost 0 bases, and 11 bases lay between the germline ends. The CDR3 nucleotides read TGTGCCAGCAGCCTCGGGGAGCTCTCTGGAAACACCATATATTTT. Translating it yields CASSLGELSGNTIYF.

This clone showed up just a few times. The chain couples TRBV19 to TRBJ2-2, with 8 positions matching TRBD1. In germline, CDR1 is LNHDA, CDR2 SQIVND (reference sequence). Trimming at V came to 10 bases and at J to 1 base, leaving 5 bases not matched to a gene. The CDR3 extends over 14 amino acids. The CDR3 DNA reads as TGTGCCACCCACGGACAGGGGAACACCGGGGAGCTGTTTTTT. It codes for CATHGQGNTGELFF.

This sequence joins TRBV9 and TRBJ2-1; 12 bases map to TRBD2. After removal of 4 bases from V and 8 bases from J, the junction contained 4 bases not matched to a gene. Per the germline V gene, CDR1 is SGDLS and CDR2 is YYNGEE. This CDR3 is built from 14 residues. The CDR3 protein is CASSPRLAGDEQFF. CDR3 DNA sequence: TGTGCCAGCAGCCCACGACTAGCGGGGGATGAGCAGTTCTTC.

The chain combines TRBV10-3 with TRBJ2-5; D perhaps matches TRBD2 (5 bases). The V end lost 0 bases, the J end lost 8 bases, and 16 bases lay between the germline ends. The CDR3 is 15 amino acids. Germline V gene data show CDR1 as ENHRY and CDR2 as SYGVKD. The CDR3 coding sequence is TGTGCCATCAGTGAGTCGAGTAGCGCCACGGGAACCCAGTACTTC. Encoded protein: CAISESSSATGTQYF.

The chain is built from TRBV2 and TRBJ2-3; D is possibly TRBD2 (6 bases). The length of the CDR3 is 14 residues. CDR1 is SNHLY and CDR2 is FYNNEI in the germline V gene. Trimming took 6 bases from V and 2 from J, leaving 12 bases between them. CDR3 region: CASRGGAATDTQYF. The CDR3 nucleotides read TGTGCCAGCAGAGGAGGGGCCGCCACAGATACGCAGTATTTT.

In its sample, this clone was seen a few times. Written as DNA, the CDR3 is TGTGCCAGCAGAGCATCCTCAGGGGCCAATCAGCCCCAGCATTTT. Its translation: CASRASSGANQPQHF. The chain recombines TRBV2 with TRBJ1-5, with a possible D match to TRBD1 (6 bases). The V gene lost 6 bases and the J gene lost 3 bases, with 15 bases spanning the gap. There are 15 residues in the CDR3. The germline V gene has CDR1 SNHLY and CDR2 FYNNEI.

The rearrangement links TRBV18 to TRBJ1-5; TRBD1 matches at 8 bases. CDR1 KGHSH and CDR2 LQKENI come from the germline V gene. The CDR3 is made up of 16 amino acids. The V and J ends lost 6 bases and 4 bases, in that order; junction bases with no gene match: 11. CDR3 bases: TGTGCCAGCTCCGAAAGTGGACAGGGAATAAATCAGCCCCAGCATTTT. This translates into CASSESGQGINQPQHF.